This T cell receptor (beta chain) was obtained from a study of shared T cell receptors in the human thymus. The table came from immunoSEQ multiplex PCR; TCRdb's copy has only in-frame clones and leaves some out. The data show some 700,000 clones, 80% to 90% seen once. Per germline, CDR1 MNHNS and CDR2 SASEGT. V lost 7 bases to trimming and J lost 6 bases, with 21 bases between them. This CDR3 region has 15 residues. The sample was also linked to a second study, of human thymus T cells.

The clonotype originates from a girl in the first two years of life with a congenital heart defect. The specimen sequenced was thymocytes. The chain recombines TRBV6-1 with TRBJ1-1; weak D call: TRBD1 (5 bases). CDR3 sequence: CASTFLTRGVAEAFF. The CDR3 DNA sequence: TGTGCCAGCACCTTCCTGACCCGGGGGGTCGCTGAAGCTTTCTTT.